These 26 T cell receptor beta chains were sequenced from one sample in a study of T cells in Graves' hyperthyroidism and ophthalmopathy (dated by TCRdb to between 2018 and 2021). Libraries came from multiplex PCR. Sequencing relied on an Illumina HiSeq 2000. Amplification of TCR beta CDR3 regions was carried out from RNA transcripts. For the first round of RT-PCR on the TCR CDR3, the HTBI primer set was used together with the Qiagen OneStep RT-PCR kit. The raw public reads went through TCRdb reprocessing: fastp at Q25, MiXCR clone calling, in-frame beta chains kept. Merged by CDR3 protein, the rows form single entries marked with the most common genes and DNA. This sample gives approximately 620,000 distinct CDR3 sequences in total; about 16% of them show up just once. 3% to 4% of the sample is taken by the ten largest. Sample: blood. These receptors were obtained from a woman between 35 and 50 years old with Graves' ophthalmopathy.

This clonotype was seen repeatedly, ten times or more. The V and J genes are TRBV20-1 and TRBJ2-3; TRBD2 matches at 8 bases. There are 14 residues in the CDR3. Germline-derived CDR1 and CDR2 are DFQATT and SNEGSKA (reference sequence). V dropped 3 bases and J dropped 1; count of bases not matched to a gene: 3. The CDR3 loop is CSASGRAGTDTQYF. CDR3 nucleotide sequence: TGCAGTGCTAGCGGGAGGGCGGGCACAGATACGCAGTATTTT.

This clonotype was picked up many times. The genes are TRBV6-5 and TRBJ2-3; possible D gene TRBD1, 6 bases. From germline, CDR1 is MNHEY and CDR2 SVGAGI. Trimming took off 2 bases at V and 4 bases at J, with 10 bases between the two ends. This CDR3 contains 14 residues. Here the CDR3 reads CASSYLQGADTQYF. The CDR3 DNA reads TGTGCCAGCAGTTACCTACAGGGAGCAGATACGCAGTATTTT.

Ten or more counts support this clonotype. This chain uses TRBV5-1 with TRBJ1-4; TRBD1 agrees at 7 bases. Per germline, CDR1 SGHRS and CDR2 YFSETQ. The CDR3 runs to 15 residues. V gave up 2 bases and J gave up 2 bases; unmatched junction bases: 3. The CDR3 here is CASSFTGATNEKLFF. CDR3 sequence (DNA): TGCGCCAGCAGCTTTACAGGGGCGACTAATGAAAAACTGTTTTTT.

This clonotype was detected many times. The chain joins TRBV12-3 or TRBV12-4 to TRBJ2-2; TRBD2 matches at 12 bases. The CDR3 length is 20 residues. J was trimmed by 0 bases and V by 5 bases; bases with no gene match: 13. The CDR3 region has the DNA TGTGCCAGCAGTCCGACGATCGGACTAGCGGGAACCGCGAACACCGGGGAGCTGTTTTTT. This translates into CASSPTIGLAGTANTGELFF.

The sample holds many counts of this clonotype. The chain recombines TRBV20-1 with TRBJ2-5; 10 positions match TRBD1. Germline CDR1 and CDR2: DFQATT and SNEGSKA (reference sequence). The CDR3 has 14 amino acids. Trimming took 5 bases from V and 2 from J; bases not matched to a gene: 5. CDR3 bases: TGCAGTGCTCCTCCGGGACAGGGGCAAGAGACCCAGTACTTC. Translation gives CSAPPGQGQETQYF.

There are a few counts of this clonotype. The CDR3 bases are TGTGCCAGCAGCCCAAGGGGTCTAGCGGGAGAACGGCAGTTCTTC. Translated, it gives CASSPRGLAGERQFF. This chain links TRBV6-1 with TRBJ2-1; TRBD2 aligns across 10 bases. Germline V gives CDR1 MNHNS, CDR2 SASEGT. V lost 6 bases and J lost 12; bases outside the gene matches: 14. This CDR3 has 15 residues.

This clonotype was counted a few times. This rearrangement joins TRBV3-1 to TRBJ1-1; D perhaps matches TRBD1 (5 bases). V lost 4 bases and J lost 5, with 14 bases in between. The CDR3 has 14 amino acids. CDR1 is LGHDT, CDR2 YNNKEL, per germline (reference sequence). This CDR3 is CASSPEGRSTEAFF. The CDR3 bases are TGTGCCAGCAGCCCCGAGGGGCGTAGTACTGAAGCTTTCTTT.

The rearrangement joins TRBV29-1 to TRBJ1-4; 7 bases align to TRBD1. The CDR3 is 12 amino acids. The V segment lost 6 bases and the J segment 5 bases; nucleotides outside the gene matches: 3. Germline V gives CDR1 SQVTM, CDR2 ANQGSEA. The DNA of the CDR3 is TGCAGCGTGCAGGGGGGCAATGAAAAACTGTTTTTT. Translating gives CSVQGGNEKLFF.

Many counts were recorded for this clonotype. The chain joins TRBV7-9 to TRBJ2-7, with D possibly TRBD1 on 5 matching bases. V lost 2 bases to trimming and J lost 0 bases, with 11 bases between them. CDR1 and CDR2 from the germline V gene are SEHNR and FQNEAQ (reference sequence). This CDR3 region has 15 residues. The CDR3 sequence is CASSLNPDSSYEQYF. Written as DNA, the CDR3 is TGTGCCAGCAGCTTAAATCCCGACAGCTCCTACGAGCAGTACTTC. Drawing the rest from reference TRBV7-9 and TRBJ2-7, the complete variable domain is DTGVSQNPRHKITKRGQNVTFRCDPISEHNRLYWYRQTLGQGPEFLTYFQNEAQLEKSRLLSDRFSAERPKGSFSTLEIQRTEQGDSAMYLCASSLNPDSSYEQYFGPGTRLTVT.

This clonotype was counted between two and nine times. This chain joins TRBV20-1 and TRBJ1-1, with D uncertain. This CDR3 spans 16 amino acids. Germline values: CDR1 DFQATT, CDR2 SNEGSKA (reference sequence). The ends were cut back, 0 bases at V and 4 bases at J, with 18 bases in the middle. The chain's CDR3 is CSARDWALWGGTEAFF. CDR3 DNA: TGCAGTGCTAGAGATTGGGCCCTTTGGGGTGGCACTGAAGCTTTCTTT.

The chain has TRBV25-1 and TRBJ1-2; a possible D gene is TRBD1 (5 bases). The V end lost 2 bases, the J end lost 6 bases, and 10 bases lay between the germline ends. Germline CDR1 MGHDK, CDR2 SYGVNS. The CDR3 runs to 13 residues. CDR3 protein: CASSEQGDHGYTF. The CDR3, as DNA: TGTGCCAGCAGTGAACAGGGTGACCATGGCTACACCTTC.

J is TRBJ2-2 and V is TRBV4-1; 7 bases map to TRBD2. Germline V CDR1 and CDR2: MGHRA, YSYEKL. V shed 5 bases, J shed 4 bases, and the junction held 4 bases outside the gene matches. The CDR3 sequence is 14 residues long. CDR3 sequence: CASSRLARTGELFF. The CDR3, as DNA: TGCGCCAGCAGCAGACTAGCCCGCACCGGGGAGCTGTTTTTT.

The chain couples TRBV4-1 to TRBJ2-1; 8 nucleotides match TRBD1. The V segment lost 4 bases and the J segment 15 bases; nucleotides outside the gene matches: 5. CDR1 and CDR2 from the germline V gene are MGHRA and YSYEKL. The CDR3 is made up of 11 amino acids. CDR3 sequence (DNA): TGCGCCAGCAGCCTGGACAGGGAAGTGTTCTTC. Its translation: CASSLDREVFF.

This clonotype was counted many times. The CDR3 DNA follows: TGTGCCAGCAGTTATCCCGGGACAGATCAGCCCCAGCATTTT. It codes for CASSYPGTDQPQHF. V usage is TRBV6-5 and J usage is TRBJ1-5; 7 nucleotides match TRBD1. J gave up 5 bases and V 3 bases, and 4 bases lay outside the gene matches. CDR3 length: 14 residues. The germline CDR1 and CDR2 sequences are MNHEY and SVGAGI.

This clonotype was seen repeatedly, ten times or more. The J gene is TRBJ1-1, the V gene TRBV20-1; maybe TRBD1 (5 bases). The germline V gene encodes CDR1 DFQATT and CDR2 SNEGSKA (reference sequence). V was clipped by 1 base and J by 3 bases, with 6 bases between them. The CDR3 contains 12 residues. The CDR3 loop is CSARGGYTEAFF. The CDR3 DNA reads as TGCAGTGCTAGAGGGGGGTACACTGAAGCTTTCTTT.

This clonotype was observed many times. The chain is built from TRBV20-1 and TRBJ1-1; weak D call: TRBD1 (6 bases). The V end was cut by 7 bases, the J end by 0 bases, with 21 bases between. The CDR3 has 16 residues. Germline loops: CDR1 DFQATT, CDR2 SNEGSKA (reference sequence). The CDR3 loop is CSVLMVGGVVNTEAFF. CDR3 nucleotide sequence: TGCAGTGTATTGATGGTAGGGGGGGTCGTGAACACTGAAGCTTTCTTT.

This rearrangement joins TRBV24-1 to TRBJ2-2; TRBD2 matches 7 bases. Per the germline V gene, CDR1 is KGHDR and CDR2 is SFDVKD. The CDR3 consists of 16 residues. Trimming cost V 4 bases and J 6 bases; bases outside gene matches: 10. CDR3 nucleotide sequence: TGTGCCACCAGTGACTCGACGAGGGAGGGCCCCGGGGAGCTGTTTTTT. It codes for CATSDSTREGPGELFF.

This clonotype occurred many times. The rearrangement uses TRBV11-2 and TRBJ1-1; weak D call: TRBD1 (5 bases). V shed 0 bases and J shed 1 base, with 6 bases lying between them. The CDR3 spans 14 residues. The V gene's germline CDR1 is SGHAT and CDR2 FQNNGV. This chain's CDR3 is CASSLDGANTEAFF. The CDR3 nucleotides read TGTGCCAGCAGCTTAGACGGGGCGAACACTGAAGCTTTCTTT.

This clonotype was seen at least ten times. The chain recombines TRBV7-9 with TRBJ1-5; D is unclear. The CDR3 contains 15 residues. Trimming cost V 5 bases and J 2 bases, with 13 bases left between them. The germline V gene encodes CDR1 SEHNR and CDR2 FQNEAQ (reference sequence). The CDR3 protein is CASSAVEGGNQPQHF. In DNA, the CDR3 is TGTGCCAGCAGCGCTGTCGAGGGCGGCAATCAGCCCCAGCATTTT.

This clonotype occurred many times. This chain connects TRBV20-1 to TRBJ2-7; TRBD1 matches 9 bases. This CDR3 is built from 14 residues. V lost 3 bases and J lost 4; bases outside the gene matches: 7. Germline V lookup: CDR1 DFQATT, CDR2 SNEGSKA (reference sequence). This chain's CDR3 is CSASGTGKVYEQYF. CDR3 DNA sequence: TGCAGTGCTAGTGGGACAGGGAAAGTTTACGAGCAGTACTTC.

CDR3 region: CSSDRYNEQFF. CDR3 coding DNA: TGCAGCTCCGACCGTTACAATGAGCAGTTCTTC. This chain connects TRBV29-1 to TRBJ2-1; D gene uncertain. The germline V gene has CDR1 SQVTM and CDR2 ANQGSEA. The CDR3 has 11 amino acids. Trimming left V 8 bases short and J 4 bases short, with 9 bases between.

The rearrangement uses TRBV20-1 and TRBJ2-1; 9 bases align to TRBD1. This CDR3 has 14 residues. CDR1 DFQATT and CDR2 SNEGSKA come from the germline V gene (reference sequence). J lost 11 bases, V lost 5 bases, and 13 bases had no gene match. CDR3 sequence: CSAAPGQGAPKQFF. DNA for the CDR3: TGCAGTGCTGCCCCGGGACAGGGCGCCCCTAAGCAGTTCTTC.

At least ten counts were recorded for this clonotype. The J gene is TRBJ2-3, the V gene TRBV28, with D possibly being TRBD2 (6 bases). V was pared by 2 bases and J by 5 bases, with 11 bases between. Germline CDR1 MDHEN, CDR2 SYDVKM. The CDR3 extends over 14 amino acids. For the CDR3, the DNA is TGTGCCAGCAGTTTAGGAGGGTATGAAGATACGCAGTATTTT. Translation: CASSLGGYEDTQYF.

The chain has TRBV28 and TRBJ2-3; D not certain. Germline assignment: CDR1 MDHEN and CDR2 SYDVKM. CDR3 size: 13 residues. V was shortened by 8 bases and J by 4 bases, with 13 bases between the two germline ends. In DNA form, the CDR3 reads TGTGCCAGCCTACATCTTGGAGCAGATACGCAGTATTTT. Encoded protein: CASLHLGADTQYF.

The V and J genes are TRBV28 and TRBJ1-1, with D possibly matching TRBD1 (5 bases). Per germline, CDR1 MDHEN and CDR2 SYDVKM. The germline V and J ends were trimmed by 3 bases and 11 bases, with 13 bases remaining between them. The CDR3 totals 12 residues. CDR3 nucleotide sequence: TGTGCCAGCAGTTTGGGGCCCTTAGAGGCTTTCTTT. Translation gives CASSLGPLEAFF.

The chain carries TRBV4-1 and TRBJ2-7; D tentatively reads TRBD1 or TRBD2 (5 bases each). Per the germline V gene, CDR1 is MGHRA and CDR2 is YSYEKL. The CDR3 has 15 amino acids. Trimming removed 0 bases from V and 2 bases from J, with 11 bases in between. The CDR3 region has the DNA TGCGCCAGCAGCCAAGAGTCATTGGGGGCCTACGAGCAGTACTTC. Protein sequence: CASSQESLGAYEQYF.